This TCR beta chain emerged from a study of T cell responses to AZD1222 COVID-19 vaccine. Study background: It was second doses at about 4 or about 12 weeks that were pooled.

Using immunoSEQ multiplex PCR, the repertoire was profiled, and TCRdb retains in-frame clones only, with some absent. The top ten hold less than 25% of the sample, which has 70,000 to 95,000 clones, approximately 80% seen once. About this clone: Its matching antigen is unknown.

The study, taken as a whole, reports: No repertoire was sampled before or during the peak T cell response, only after it. Reports say nearly half of spike-specific TCRs go after unmutated variant regions. Donor demographics were predominantly white British with a female majority; clonal diversity may be underestimated.

CDR3 length: 11 amino acids. Germline lookup yields CDR1 SEHNR and CDR2 FQNEAQ (reference sequence). V dropped 7 bases and J dropped 7 bases, with 11 bases sitting between them. This clonotype originated in an adult in good health. V usage is TRBV7-9 and J usage is TRBJ2-7, with D perhaps TRBD1 (5 bases). Specimen: peripheral blood, collected on day 0 of AZD1222 vaccination. CDR3 sequence (DNA): TGTGCCAGCACCCAGGGCTGGGAGCAGTACTTC. Protein: CASTQGWEQYF.